A selection of T cell receptor beta chains follows, all from one sample in a study of OX40 agonist ivuxolimab in advanced cancers. The protocol was immunoSEQ multiplex PCR, while the TCRdb copy is restricted to in-frame clones and leaves out a portion. Here the sample spans some 70,000 clones, 75% to 90% being singletons. The sample in question was CD4+ or CD8+ T cells sorted from blood, obtained in a trial of the OX40 agonist ivuxolimab. The source is an adult with an advanced solid tumor such as melanoma, head and neck, liver or kidney cancer. Each CDR3 is given without its conserved first and last residue. The D gene is left open where the match is weak. Clone sizes are given selectively: once, few, many, or a class where the clone is expanded.

d_call: TRBD1; v_call: TRBV5-4; j_call: TRBJ2-7; clone_size: .; cdr3_aa: ASSGTGTGSEQY
d_call: TRBD1; v_call: TRBV19; j_call: TRBJ2-5; clone_size: few; cdr3_aa: ASSIRQGSRETQY
d_call: TRBD2; v_call: TRBV5-1; j_call: TRBJ2-7; clone_size: .; cdr3_aa: ASTSGGPSYEQY
d_call: .; v_call: TRBV5-4; j_call: TRBJ2-7; clone_size: .; cdr3_aa: ASSLQPDWRYEQY
d_call: .; v_call: TRBV4-3; j_call: TRBJ1-5; clone_size: once; cdr3_aa: ASSQDRARGAIQH
d_call: .; v_call: TRBV27; j_call: TRBJ1-2; clone_size: .; cdr3_aa: ASSFRGLEGGYT
d_call: .; v_call: TRBV7-9; j_call: TRBJ1-3; clone_size: many; cdr3_aa: ASSDGGRGTGNTIY
d_call: .; v_call: TRBV10-3; j_call: TRBJ2-5; clone_size: .; cdr3_aa: AISARQQETQY
d_call: .; v_call: TRBV5-1; j_call: TRBJ2-7; clone_size: .; cdr3_aa: ASSESSQIQY
d_call: .; v_call: TRBV7-9; j_call: TRBJ2-1; clone_size: .; cdr3_aa: ASSLSLGGAGNEQF
d_call: TRBD1; v_call: TRBV30; j_call: TRBJ1-2; clone_size: .; cdr3_aa: AWNLQGAIGYT
d_call: .; v_call: TRBV5-1; j_call: TRBJ1-4; clone_size: .; cdr3_aa: ASRAGANEKLF
d_call: TRBD2; v_call: TRBV25-1; j_call: TRBJ2-3; clone_size: .; cdr3_aa: ASSEGLDRTDTQY
d_call: .; v_call: TRBV5-1; j_call: TRBJ2-3; clone_size: .; cdr3_aa: ASSWDSSTDTQY
d_call: .; v_call: TRBV7-8; j_call: TRBJ2-7; clone_size: .; cdr3_aa: ASRLAGALEQY
d_call: TRBD1; v_call: TRBV12-5; j_call: TRBJ2-7; clone_size: .; cdr3_aa: ASGSGQGASYEQY
d_call: .; v_call: TRBV9; j_call: TRBJ1-2; clone_size: .; cdr3_aa: ASSVDSSYGYT